The 27 T cell receptor beta chains below all came from one sample that was sequenced in a study of blood T cell repertoires in COVID-19. The assay was immunoSEQ multiplex PCR, and TCRdb's table has in-frame clones only and misses some. The table has 250,000 to 350,000 clones, over 75% seen once. Material for sequencing was peripheral blood. The receptors shown here come from a woman aged 55-75 years with acute or convalescent COVID-19.

The chain couples TRBV9 to TRBJ2-2; 9 positions match TRBD2. Germline V gives CDR1 SGDLS, CDR2 YYNGEE. J gave up 7 bases and V 0 bases, and 4 bases lay outside the gene matches. This CDR3 comprises 15 residues. CDR3 region: CASSVEGTSIGELFF. DNA for the CDR3: TGTGCCAGCAGCGTAGAGGGGACTAGCATCGGGGAGCTGTTTTTT. The full variable domain, in which reference TRBV9 and TRBJ2-2 provide the parts outside the CDR3, is DSGVTQTPKHLITATGQRVTLRCSPRSGDLSVYWYQQSLDQGLQFLIQYYNGEERAKGNILERFSAQQFPDLHSELNLSSLELGDSALYFCASSVEGTSIGELFFGEGSRLTVL.

This clone was observed a single time. The chain carries TRBV6-6 and TRBJ2-7; 10 bases line up with TRBD2. Looked up from germline, CDR1 is MNHNY and CDR2 is SVGAGI (reference sequence). Trimming cost V 5 bases and J 7 bases; bases outside gene matches: 17. CDR3 length: 17 amino acids. The CDR3 protein is CASSPPSGSSAIYEQYF. The CDR3 bases are TGTGCCAGCAGTCCCCCTAGCGGGAGTTCCGCAATCTATGAGCAGTACTTC.

The rearrangement joins TRBV28 to TRBJ1-4, with TRBD1 as a possible D gene (5 bases). This CDR3 has 17 amino acids. Germline CDR1 is MDHEN and CDR2 is SYDVKM. V lost 4 bases to trimming and J lost 5 bases, with 20 bases between them. The CDR3 sequence is CASSSYGADNLNEKLFF. CDR3 DNA: TGTGCCAGCAGTTCCTATGGGGCAGACAACTTGAATGAAAAACTGTTTTTT.

There are a few counts of this clone. The chain uses TRBV4-1 and TRBJ2-2; no clear D. Trimming removed 7 bases at V and 4 bases at J, with 4 bases between. CDR3 size: 11 residues. Germline CDR1 reads MGHRA; CDR2 reads YSYEKL. Written as DNA, the CDR3 is TGCGCCAGCACCGTCACCGGGGAGCTGTTTTTT. Encoded protein: CASTVTGELFF.

V and J are TRBV29-1 and TRBJ1-3, with D unclear. CDR1 is SQVTM and CDR2 is ANQGSEA in the germline V gene. This CDR3 comprises 12 residues. Between the trimmed V and J ends, which lost 4 bases and 0 bases, there was a span of 4 bases. In DNA form, the CDR3 reads TGCAGCGTTGGCAGCTCTGGAAACACCATATATTTT. As protein: CSVGSSGNTIYF. Drawing the rest from reference TRBV29-1 and TRBJ1-3, the complete variable domain is SAVISQKPSRDICQRGTSLTIQCQVDSQVTMMFWYRQQPGQSLTLIATANQGSEATYESGFVIDKFPISRPNLTFSTLTVSNMSPEDSSIYLCSVGSSGNTIYFGEGSWLTVV.

This clone has only a few counts. The rearrangement joins TRBV15 to TRBJ2-5; D is unclear. The CDR3 extends over 15 amino acids. Germline values: CDR1 LNHNV, CDR2 YYDKDF (reference sequence). V shed 0 bases and J shed 1 base, with 9 bases lying between them. CDR3 in DNA: TGTGCCACCAGCAGAGATAGGTCTAGCCAAGAGACCCAGTACTTC. Encoded protein: CATSRDRSSQETQYF.

This chain joins TRBV7-2 and TRBJ1-2, with 7 positions matching TRBD1. The germline V gene has CDR1 SGHTA and CDR2 FQGNSA. This CDR3 region has 14 residues. After removal of 5 bases from V and 2 bases from J, the junction contained 5 bases not matched to a gene. The CDR3 is CASSPPGQNYGYTF. In DNA form, the CDR3 reads TGTGCCAGCAGCCCGCCGGGACAGAACTATGGCTACACCTTC.

The V call is TRBV10-3, the J call TRBJ2-1; 9 nucleotides agree with TRBD1. CDR1 is ENHRY, CDR2 SYGVKD, per germline. The length of the CDR3 is 15 residues. The trim removed 4 bases at V and 3 bases at J, leaving 4 bases unmatched. CDR3 nucleotide sequence: TGTGCCATCAGTGCCCGGACAGGGGACTACAATGAGCAGTTCTTC. Residues: CAISARTGDYNEQFF.

The table lists this clone with a few counts. This sequence joins TRBV5-1 and TRBJ1-6; 7 bases are a match to TRBD1. Germline-derived CDR1 and CDR2 are SGHRS and YFSETQ. With V trimmed by 0 bases and J by 9 bases, 3 bases remained unmatched. The CDR3 loop spans 14 amino acids. As DNA, the CDR3 is TGCGCCAGCAGCTTGGAGGGGGCTCCTTCACCCCTCCACTTT. This translates into CASSLEGAPSPLHF.

The J gene is TRBJ1-1, the V gene TRBV18; maybe TRBD1 (6 bases). CDR1 is KGHSH, CDR2 LQKENI, per germline. The germline V and J ends were trimmed by 0 bases and 1 base, with 9 bases remaining between them. There are 15 residues in the CDR3. This CDR3 is CASSPPAGANTEAFF. CDR3 sequence (DNA): TGTGCCAGCTCACCACCGGCAGGGGCGAACACTGAAGCTTTCTTT.

V usage is TRBV3-1 (or the pseudogene TRBV3-2) and J usage is TRBJ2-2, with TRBD2 identical over 9 bases. V shed 5 bases and J 3 bases; nucleotides not matched to a gene: 7. Germline CDR1 LGHDT, CDR2 YNNKEL (reference sequence). This CDR3 spans 16 amino acids. This chain's CDR3 is CASSDASGIYTGELFF. The CDR3 DNA reads TGTGCCAGCAGCGATGCTAGCGGGATCTACACCGGGGAGCTGTTTTTT.

The chain has TRBV3-1 (or the pseudogene TRBV3-2) and TRBJ2-1; D is perhaps TRBD1 (5 bases). The CDR3 spans 15 residues. Trimming left V 0 bases short and J 8 bases short, with 14 bases between. Germline V gene data show CDR1 as LGHDT and CDR2 as YNNKEL (reference sequence). This CDR3 reads CASSQDLGLGDEQFF. The CDR3 DNA is TGTGCCAGCAGCCAAGATCTGGGGCTAGGGGATGAGCAGTTCTTC.

The chain is built from TRBV14 and TRBJ2-3, with TRBD1 matching over 10 bases. Per the germline V gene, CDR1 is SGHDN and CDR2 is FVKESK. The CDR3 consists of 16 residues. Losses at the gene ends were 4 bases for V and 2 bases for J; bases not matched to a gene: 6. In DNA, the CDR3 is TGTGCCAGCAGCCTATCGGGGACAGGGGCCACAGATACGCAGTATTTT. It codes for CASSLSGTGATDTQYF.

This CDR3 is CASSLFSEQETQYF. In DNA form, the CDR3 reads TGTGCCAGCAGCTTATTCAGCGAACAAGAGACCCAGTACTTC. The V call is TRBV13, the J call TRBJ2-5; no definite D call. CDR3 size: 14 residues. Germline CDR1 is PRHDT and CDR2 is FYEKMQ (reference sequence). The V gene lost 2 bases and the J gene lost 2 bases, with 9 bases spanning the gap.

The rearrangement joins TRBV4-1 to TRBJ1-1, with TRBD1 matching 8 bases. This CDR3 region has 15 residues. Germline V CDR1 and CDR2: MGHRA, YSYEKL. Trimming took 1 base from V and 5 from J; bases not matched to a gene: 6. The CDR3 DNA sequence: TGCGCCAGCAGCCAAGCTGTGACAGGGGTTACTGAAGCTTTCTTT. Its protein product is CASSQAVTGVTEAFF.

The rearrangement uses TRBV24-1 and TRBJ2-7; D not resolved. The CDR3 covers 13 residues. From germline, CDR1 is KGHDR and CDR2 SFDVKD. V was shortened by 4 bases and J by 6 bases, with 12 bases between the two germline ends. The CDR3 bases are TGTGCCACCAGTGACCACACAGACCGCGAGCAGTACTTC. Protein sequence: CATSDHTDREQYF.

This chain connects TRBV6-5 to TRBJ1-2; 7 nucleotides match TRBD1. Germline CDR1 and CDR2: MNHEY and SVGAGI. V trimming: 2 bases; J trimming: 5 bases; junction bases outside the gene matches: 5. CDR3 size: 14 residues. The CDR3 here is CASSYGTAFYGYTF. CDR3 DNA sequence: TGTGCCAGCAGTTACGGGACAGCTTTTTATGGCTACACCTTC.

CDR3 sequence reads: CASRPASGRNTGELFF. CDR3 DNA: TGTGCCAGCAGGCCGGCTAGCGGGAGGAACACCGGGGAGCTGTTTTTT. The chain links TRBV27 to TRBJ2-2; 10 nucleotides align to TRBD2. The CDR3 is 16 residues long. Germline V gene data show CDR1 as MNHEY and CDR2 as SMNVEV (reference sequence). V was clipped by 6 bases and J by 1 base; unmatched bases: 5.

About this clone itself: One junction end does not reproduce the germline sequence, and a read error may be involved. This chain uses TRBV7-2 with TRBJ2-7, with a possible D match to TRBD1 (6 bases). Looked up from germline, CDR1 is SGHTA and CDR2 is FQGNSA. The CDR3 consists of 12 residues. Here the CDR3 DNA reads TGTGCCAGCAGCTTAGAAGTGGGGGCTTGGGACTTC. Amino acids: CASSLEVGAWDF.

In its sample, this clone was seen once. The chain uses TRBV7-9 and TRBJ1-4, with TRBD1 identical over 10 bases. CDR1 is SEHNR, CDR2 FQNEAQ, per germline (reference sequence). This CDR3 region has 15 residues. The V segment lost 0 bases and the J segment 8 bases; nucleotides outside the gene matches: 3. The CDR3 DNA reads TGTGCCAGCAGCTTAGCGACAGGGGGCAGAGAAAAACTGTTTTTT. It codes for CASSLATGGREKLFF.

The J gene is TRBJ2-1, the V gene TRBV7-2; TRBD2 matches at 9 bases. This CDR3 is built from 16 residues. The germline V gene encodes CDR1 SGHTA and CDR2 FQGNSA. The ends lost 1 base at V and 5 bases at J; junction bases unmatched: 6. CDR3 protein: CASSLVATSGHNEQFF. In DNA, the CDR3 is TGTGCCAGCAGCTTAGTCGCGACTAGCGGACACAATGAGCAGTTCTTC.

This chain links TRBV10-3 with TRBJ2-7; perhaps TRBD2 as D (6 bases). Trimming removed 2 bases from V and 7 bases from J, with 12 bases in between. CDR3 length: 13 amino acids. Germline V lookup: CDR1 ENHRY, CDR2 SYGVKD. CDR3 DNA: TGTGCCATCAGTGAGGGATCTCGGGGGGAGCAGTACTTC. It specifies CAISEGSRGEQYF.

The rearrangement links TRBV15 to TRBJ1-4; TRBD1 is a possible D gene (6 bases). The germline gives CDR1 LNHNV, CDR2 YYDKDF (reference sequence). The CDR3 runs to 15 residues. V lost 3 bases to trimming and J lost 7 bases, with 15 bases between them. CDR3 in amino acids: CATSSTGPGGEKLFF. The CDR3 coding sequence is TGTGCCACCAGCAGTACAGGGCCGGGCGGTGAAAAACTGTTTTTT.

V and J are TRBV28 and TRBJ2-7, with D perhaps matching TRBD1 (5 bases). Per germline, CDR1 MDHEN and CDR2 SYDVKM. V lost 7 bases, J lost 2 bases, and 6 bases lay in between. The CDR3 runs 11 residues. In DNA, the CDR3 is TGTGCCAGCACAGGGCCCTACGAGCAGTACTTC. It translates to CASTGPYEQYF.

The chain links TRBV10-3 to TRBJ1-1; D is ambiguous. Germline CDR1 and CDR2: ENHRY and SYGVKD. The CDR3 runs to 14 residues. Trimming took off 3 bases at V and 0 bases at J, with 8 bases between the two ends. The CDR3: CAISDGKMNTEAFF. The CDR3 DNA reads as TGTGCCATCAGTGACGGGAAGATGAACACTGAAGCTTTCTTT.

CDR3 amino acids: CASRDSRGRTNTGELFF. In DNA form, the CDR3 reads TGTGCCAGCAGGGATTCGCGGGGACGGACCAACACCGGGGAGCTGTTTTTT. V gene TRBV21-1 combines with J gene TRBJ2-2; no DNA check was done on the table's D call, TRBD2. TRBV21-1 is tagged as a pseudogene. The CDR3 totals 17 residues.

J is TRBJ2-4 and V is TRBV19; D gene uncertain. This CDR3 has 13 amino acids. Trimming stripped 5 bases from V and 7 bases from J, with 12 bases between. Per the germline V gene, CDR1 is LNHDA and CDR2 is SQIVND (reference sequence). CDR3 loop: CASSPQTWNIQYF. CDR3 in DNA: TGTGCCAGTAGTCCACAGACATGGAACATTCAGTACTTC.